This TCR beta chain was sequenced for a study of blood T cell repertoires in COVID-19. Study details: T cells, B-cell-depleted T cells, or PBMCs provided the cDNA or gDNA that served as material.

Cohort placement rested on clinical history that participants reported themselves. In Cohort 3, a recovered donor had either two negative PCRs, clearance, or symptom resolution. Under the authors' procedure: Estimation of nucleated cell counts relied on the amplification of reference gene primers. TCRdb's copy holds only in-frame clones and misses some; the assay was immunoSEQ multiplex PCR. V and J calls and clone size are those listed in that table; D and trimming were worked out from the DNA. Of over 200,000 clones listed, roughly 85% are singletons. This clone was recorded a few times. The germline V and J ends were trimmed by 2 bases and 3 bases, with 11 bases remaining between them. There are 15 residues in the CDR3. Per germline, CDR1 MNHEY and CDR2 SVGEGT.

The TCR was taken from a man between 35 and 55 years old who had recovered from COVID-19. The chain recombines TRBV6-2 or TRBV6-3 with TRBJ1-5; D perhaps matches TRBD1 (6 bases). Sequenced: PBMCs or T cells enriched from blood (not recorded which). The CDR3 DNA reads TGTGCCAGCAGTTACAGGGGGAGCGTCAATCAGCCCCAGCATTTT. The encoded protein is CASSYRGSVNQPQHF.